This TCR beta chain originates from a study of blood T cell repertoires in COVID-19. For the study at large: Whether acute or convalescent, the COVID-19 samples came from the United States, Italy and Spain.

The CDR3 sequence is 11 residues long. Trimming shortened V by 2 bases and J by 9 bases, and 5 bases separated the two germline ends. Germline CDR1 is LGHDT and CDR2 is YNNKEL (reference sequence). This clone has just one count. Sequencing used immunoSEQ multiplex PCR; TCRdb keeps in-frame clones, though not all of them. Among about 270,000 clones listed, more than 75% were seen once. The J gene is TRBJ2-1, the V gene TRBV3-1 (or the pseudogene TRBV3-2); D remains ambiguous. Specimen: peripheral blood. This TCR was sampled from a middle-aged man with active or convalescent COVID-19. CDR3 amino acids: CASSQLGEQFF. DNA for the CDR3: TGTGCCAGCAGCCAACTAGGTGAGCAGTTCTTC.